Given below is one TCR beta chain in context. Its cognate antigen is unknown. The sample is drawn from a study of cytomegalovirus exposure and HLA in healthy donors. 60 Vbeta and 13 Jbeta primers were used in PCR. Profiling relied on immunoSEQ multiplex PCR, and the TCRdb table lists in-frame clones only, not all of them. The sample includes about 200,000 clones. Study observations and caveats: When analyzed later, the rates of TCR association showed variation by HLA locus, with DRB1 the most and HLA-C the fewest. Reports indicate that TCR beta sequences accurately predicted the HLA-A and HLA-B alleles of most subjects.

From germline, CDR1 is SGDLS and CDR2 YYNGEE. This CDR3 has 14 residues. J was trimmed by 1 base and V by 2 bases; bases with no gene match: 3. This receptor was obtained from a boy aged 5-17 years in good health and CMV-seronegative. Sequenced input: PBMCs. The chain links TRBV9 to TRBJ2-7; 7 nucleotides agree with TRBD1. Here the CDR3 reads CASSVTGQSYEQYF. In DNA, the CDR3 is TGTGCCAGCAGCGTGACGGGACAGTCCTACGAGCAGTACTTC.